This TCR beta chain emerged from a study of Ad26.COV2.S vaccination and SARS-CoV-2 variants. In the study overall: Enrollment placed the donor in the COV1001 Ad26.COV2.S trial arm.

Produced via immunoSEQ multiplex PCR; TCRdb's table is partial and in-frame only. The table lists 350,000 to 500,000 clones, less than 95% of them singletons. Treatment indicated: 19 received Ad26.COV2.S at low or high dose, single or two shots; about 5 received placebo; per-sample allocation not given. Vaccine and placebo recipients were sampled on day 63 after the first injection. Study results and caveats: While placebo recipients had lower spike-specific TCR breadth, vaccine recipients had more. Reported post-vaccination CD8+ and CD4+ T cell responses to spike showed substantial breadth.

V lost 2 bases, J lost 7 bases, and 3 bases stayed unmatched. CDR1 is MNHNS, CDR2 SASEGT, per germline. CDR3 length: 14 residues. A remark on this clone: Its target is unknown.

This sequence was found in a person between 18 and 60 years old who received the Ad26.COV2.S COVID-19 vaccine or a placebo. Sequencing was performed on peripheral blood, taken in a trial of Ad26.COV2.S vaccine versus placebo. The V gene is TRBV6-1, the J gene TRBJ1-4; 8 bases are a match to TRBD1. The CDR3 nucleotides read TGTGCCAGCAGTGAAACAGGGGGAGTTGAAAAACTGTTTTTT. Residues: CASSETGGVEKLFF.